The clone carrying this T cell receptor beta chain was counted many times. The antigen remains undetermined. The junction differs from germline at one of its ends, possibly a read error. Researchers prepared the TCRbeta library using unique molecular identifiers, the study reports. TCRdb processed the PCR reads anew with MiXCR; each CDR3 protein has one entry. The sample shows fewer than 350,000 distinct CDR3 sequences, around 10% of them seen only once. The data stem from a study of T-cell reconstitution after alpha-beta-depleted transplantation in children. Overall study findings and caveats: High day-60 TCRbeta diversity in some patients came from surviving recipient T cells and thymic progenitors. The study reportedly traced alpha-beta T cells about two months after transplant to several hundred expanded graft clones.

CDR3 length: 13 residues. Germline V CDR1 and CDR2: SNHLY, FYNNEI. The chain has TRBV2 and TRBJ2-1; 7 nucleotides match TRBD1. This sequence was found in a male patient aged 2 to 10 who had a stem cell transplant for chronic granulomatous disease, so the T cells may come from the graft donor. The material was peripheral blood, obtained 180 days after TCRalphabeta/CD19-depleted stem cell transplant. CDR3 coding DNA: TGTGCCAGCAGCAAAAACCCCGGGACAGCGAGTGACTTC. This encodes CASSKNPGTASDF. The variable domain in full, with the rest retrieved from reference TRBV2 and TRBJ2-1, is EPEVTQTPSHQVTQMGQEVILRCVPISNHLYFYWYRQILGQKVEFLVSFYNNEISEKSEIFDDQFSVERPDGSNFTLKIRSTKLEDSAMYFCASSKNPGTASDFGPGTRLTVL.